The 6 T cell receptor beta chains below come from one sample, sequenced in a study of blood T cell repertoires in COVID-19. Produced via immunoSEQ multiplex PCR; TCRdb's table is partial and in-frame only. The sample holds over 250,000 clones, approximately 85% seen once. The specimen sequenced was peripheral blood. Receptor source: a human donor in a cohort sampled during active COVID-19.

There are a few counts of this clone. This rearrangement joins TRBV19 to TRBJ1-2; a weak D match, TRBD1 (6 bases). Trimming took 7 bases from V and 0 from J, leaving 15 bases between them. Germline CDR1 and CDR2: LNHDA and SQIVND (reference sequence). The CDR3 has 15 amino acids. The CDR3 DNA sequence: TGTGCCAGTACCGAGACAGGACGGACTAACTATGGCTACACCTTC. Amino acid sequence: CASTETGRTNYGYTF.

CDR3 coding DNA: TGTGCCAGTAGTATGACGGGGGGACAGGGGAAGCAGTACTTC. It translates to CASSMTGGQGKQYF. The chain has TRBV19 and TRBJ2-7; 10 positions agree with TRBD1. CDR3 length: 14 amino acids. Germline V gene lookup returns CDR1 LNHDA and CDR2 SQIVND (reference sequence). The V and J ends lost 3 bases and 8 bases, in that order; junction bases with no gene match: 7.

This sequence joins TRBV10-3 and TRBJ2-5; 9 nucleotides align to TRBD2. Germline CDR1 ENHRY, CDR2 SYGVKD. The CDR3 is made up of 16 amino acids. V lost 10 bases to trimming and J lost 3 bases; unmatched junction nucleotides: 15. The CDR3 loop is CATQTLTSGDKETQYF. As DNA, the CDR3 is TGTGCCACCCAAACCCTGACTAGCGGAGACAAAGAGACCCAGTACTTC.

The chain recombines TRBV4-3 with TRBJ2-3, with a tentative D call TRBD1 (5 bases). V lost 2 bases to trimming and J lost 5 bases, with 11 bases between them. CDR1 is LGHNA and CDR2 is YSLEER in the germline V gene. This CDR3 is 14 amino acids long. CDR3 sequence: CASSQRTGGDTQYF. CDR3 DNA: TGCGCCAGCAGCCAACGCACAGGTGGAGATACGCAGTATTTT.

The chain uses TRBV7-6 and TRBJ2-7; 11 bases fit TRBD2. V lost 2 bases, J lost 0 bases, and 12 bases stayed unmatched. The length of the CDR3 is 19 residues. Per the germline V gene, CDR1 is SGHVS and CDR2 is FNYEAQ. The CDR3 here is CASSLNRLAGGQRSYEQYF. CDR3 bases: TGTGCCAGCAGCTTAAACCGCCTAGCGGGAGGCCAACGCTCCTACGAGCAGTACTTC. The variable domain in full, completed from reference TRBV7-6 and TRBJ2-7, reads GAGVSQSPRYKVTKRGQDVALRCDPISGHVSLYWYRQALGQGPEFLTYFNYEAQQDKSGLPNDRFSAERPEGSISTLTIQRTEQRDSAMYRCASSLNRLAGGQRSYEQYFGPGTRLTVT.

V gene TRBV30 combines with J gene TRBJ1-1; TRBD1 is a possible D gene (5 bases). Between the trimmed V and J ends, which lost 5 bases and 0 bases, there was a span of 7 bases. The CDR3 is made up of 12 amino acids. CDR1 is GTSNPN and CDR2 is SVGIG in the germline V gene (reference sequence). The CDR3 loop reads CAWGHMNTEAFF. CDR3 DNA sequence: TGTGCCTGGGGACACATGAACACTGAAGCTTTCTTT.